The sequence of this T cell receptor (beta chain) was determined in a study of blood T cell repertoires in COVID-19. Across the whole study: There were acute and convalescent COVID-19 samples, and they came from the United States, Italy and Spain. Sources were T cells, B-cell-depleted T cells, or PBMCs; the material itself was cDNA or gDNA.

Per germline, CDR1 SGHNT and CDR2 YYREEE (reference sequence). The CDR3 has 13 amino acids. The V end lost 3 bases, the J end lost 5 bases, and 11 bases lay between the germline ends. The Seattle patients, enrolled during active infection, were followed longitudinally. Original methodology: Scientists estimated how many nucleated cells there were by amplifying reference gene primers. Sequenced by immunoSEQ multiplex PCR; TCRdb stores in-frame clones only, minus some. The V and J calls and the clone size are those of that table, but D and trimming were determined from the DNA. In the table there are 80,000 to 100,000 clones, around 72% of which are singletons.

This TCR derives from a man between 65 and 85 years old with COVID-19, enrolled during active disease. The chain carries TRBV5-4 and TRBJ2-5, with D possibly matching TRBD2 (5 bases). Source material: peripheral blood. The DNA for the CDR3 is TGTGCCAGCAGCTCTGTGGGAGAGGAGACCCAGTACTTC. Its protein product is CASSSVGEETQYF.